This T cell receptor beta chain originates from a study of metastatic and nonmetastatic thyroid tumors. TCRdb called clones again from the PCR reads with MiXCR. The data show some 29,000 clones, 3.5% to 4.5% seen once. This clone was counted ten times or more. Nobody among the patients had been given any treatment before thyroid surgery. Sequenced input: blood. The receptor comes from a male donor with papillary thyroid cancer or a benign thyroid nodule (not recorded which). Some clones in this sample may be carry-over from other donors' samples.

CDR3 residues: CASSQGVVQAGNTIYF. The CDR3 DNA reads as TGCGCCAGCAGCCAAGGGGTGGTACAGGCTGGAAACACCATATATTTT. This chain links TRBV4-1 with TRBJ1-3; D perhaps matches TRBD1 (5 bases). Trimming pared 1 base from V and 2 bases from J, leaving 12 bases between. The germline gives CDR1 MGHRA, CDR2 YSYEKL. The CDR3 runs 16 residues.